This is a list of T cell receptor beta chains from one sample in a study of sequential checkpoint blockade in melanoma. Produced via immunoSEQ multiplex PCR; TCRdb's table is partial and in-frame only. The data contain 13,000 to 15,000 clones, around 70% of them singletons. The sample consisted of CD8+ T cells sorted from blood (inferred from file names), taken from a patient given nivolumab and ipilimumab in sequence. These receptors were collected from a human donor with melanoma. CDR3s leave out the opening cysteine and the closing phenylalanine or tryptophan. The order of the fields is clone size, V gene, J gene, CDR3 protein. Rows may omit the clone size; those that give it use once, few, many or a size class.

clone size: .; V gene: TRBV13; J gene: TRBJ1-6; CDR3 protein: ASSLGATHNSPLH
clone size: .; V gene: TRBV7-9; J gene: TRBJ2-1; CDR3 protein: ASSLVGGGAYNEQF
clone size: .; V gene: TRBV6-6; J gene: .; CDR3 protein: ASSLSGPYEQY
clone size: .; V gene: TRBV27; J gene: TRBJ2-7; CDR3 protein: ASSPGDTTYEQY
clone size: .; V gene: TRBV4-3; J gene: TRBJ2-5; CDR3 protein: ASSQEASGRGKTQY
clone size: .; V gene: TRBV6-6; J gene: TRBJ2-7; CDR3 protein: ASSYSGQGYEQY
clone size: few; V gene: TRBV19; J gene: TRBJ1-4; CDR3 protein: ASSIFGEGEKLF
clone size: .; V gene: TRBV5-1; J gene: TRBJ1-5; CDR3 protein: ASSLGPASNQPQH
clone size: .; V gene: TRBV2; J gene: TRBJ2-7; CDR3 protein: ASRGGEQY
clone size: .; V gene: TRBV7-6; J gene: TRBJ2-1; CDR3 protein: ASSLAGRREEQF
clone size: .; V gene: TRBV30; J gene: TRBJ1-5; CDR3 protein: AWSVFGNQPQH
clone size: .; V gene: TRBV6-5; J gene: TRBJ1-2; CDR3 protein: ASSTTGQDGYT
clone size: medium-sized; V gene: TRBV27; J gene: TRBJ1-4; CDR3 protein: ASSRQANRNEKLF
clone size: .; V gene: TRBV10-3; J gene: TRBJ1-2; CDR3 protein: AISDYTGRSYGYT
clone size: .; V gene: TRBV9; J gene: TRBJ2-3; CDR3 protein: ASSPPVARDTQY
clone size: few; V gene: TRBV6-6; J gene: TRBJ1-2; CDR3 protein: ASSPLGGAFGYT
clone size: .; V gene: TRBV20-1; J gene: TRBJ1-1; CDR3 protein: SHWRSTEAF
clone size: .; V gene: TRBV9; J gene: TRBJ1-3; CDR3 protein: ASSAPLKGNTIY
clone size: .; V gene: TRBV30; J gene: TRBJ2-7; CDR3 protein: AWAQGAYEQY
clone size: few; V gene: TRBV19; J gene: TRBJ2-7; CDR3 protein: ASSLTWSYEQY
clone size: .; V gene: TRBV9; J gene: TRBJ2-1; CDR3 protein: ASSVSGVNEQF
clone size: .; V gene: TRBV27; J gene: TRBJ2-2; CDR3 protein: ASSPGYPNTGELF
clone size: .; V gene: TRBV5-5; J gene: TRBJ1-2; CDR3 protein: ASSLSKSGDFYGYT
clone size: .; V gene: TRBV19; J gene: TRBJ2-2; CDR3 protein: ASSGTGELF
clone size: .; V gene: TRBV27; J gene: TRBJ1-2; CDR3 protein: ASKTPGRGGYT
clone size: once; V gene: TRBV4-1; J gene: TRBJ1-2; CDR3 protein: ASSHDIQGERGYT
clone size: .; V gene: TRBV27; J gene: TRBJ2-7; CDR3 protein: ASNRGREQY
clone size: .; V gene: TRBV27; J gene: TRBJ2-3; CDR3 protein: ASSFQARNTDTQY
clone size: .; V gene: TRBV23-1; J gene: TRBJ2-7; CDR3 protein: ASSQSGLAGGPSYEQY
clone size: .; V gene: TRBV2; J gene: TRBJ2-5; CDR3 protein: ASRGPTSGHTLEQY
clone size: few; V gene: TRBV7-9; J gene: TRBJ2-7; CDR3 protein: ASSLTSGSPPEQY
clone size: once; V gene: TRBV9; J gene: TRBJ2-7; CDR3 protein: ASSSQTGEQY
clone size: .; V gene: TRBV18; J gene: TRBJ1-5; CDR3 protein: ASSSRDRGSNQPQH
clone size: .; V gene: TRBV5-1; J gene: .; CDR3 protein: ASSFSGGVEQF
clone size: .; V gene: TRBV4-1; J gene: TRBJ2-1; CDR3 protein: ASSHSSGRPNNEQF
clone size: .; V gene: TRBV15; J gene: TRBJ2-1; CDR3 protein: ATSRVGGNEQF
clone size: .; V gene: TRBV19; J gene: TRBJ2-5; CDR3 protein: ASSKGTVQETQY
clone size: .; V gene: TRBV27; J gene: TRBJ1-6; CDR3 protein: ASSLSQGLTLH
clone size: .; V gene: TRBV5-4; J gene: .; CDR3 protein: ASSLEESSYEQY
clone size: .; V gene: TRBV9; J gene: TRBJ2-7; CDR3 protein: ASSVAGGLEQY
clone size: .; V gene: TRBV25-1; J gene: TRBJ2-1; CDR3 protein: ASKDSSYNEQF
clone size: .; V gene: TRBV4-1; J gene: TRBJ2-3; CDR3 protein: ASSQLASTSTDTQY
clone size: .; V gene: TRBV11-3; J gene: TRBJ2-6; CDR3 protein: ASSLYSSGANVLT
clone size: once; V gene: TRBV25-1; J gene: TRBJ2-7; CDR3 protein: ASSAGLSYEQY
clone size: once; V gene: TRBV27; J gene: TRBJ2-2; CDR3 protein: ASRSGGTGELF
clone size: .; V gene: TRBV27; J gene: TRBJ2-6; CDR3 protein: ASSLPTGGLSGANVLT
clone size: .; V gene: TRBV11-3; J gene: TRBJ2-7; CDR3 protein: ASSQGSYEQY
clone size: few; V gene: TRBV14; J gene: TRBJ2-1; CDR3 protein: ASSQTSAYNEQF
clone size: .; V gene: TRBV2; J gene: TRBJ2-7; CDR3 protein: ASSEQIPEQY
clone size: few; V gene: TRBV13; J gene: TRBJ1-2; CDR3 protein: ASSYPLDRIYGYT
clone size: .; V gene: TRBV9; J gene: TRBJ2-1; CDR3 protein: ASSVGSGGGYNEQF
clone size: few; V gene: TRBV7-9; J gene: TRBJ2-1; CDR3 protein: ASSAYASGGRNEQF
clone size: .; V gene: TRBV9; J gene: TRBJ1-3; CDR3 protein: ASSNPGQGTGNTIY
clone size: .; V gene: TRBV10-3; J gene: TRBJ1-5; CDR3 protein: AISQTGLNQPQH
clone size: .; V gene: TRBV9; J gene: TRBJ2-7; CDR3 protein: ASSAKLAGASYEQY
clone size: .; V gene: TRBV7-9; J gene: TRBJ2-7; CDR3 protein: ASSPPVAEGYEQY